The next 23 T cell receptor beta chains were all read from a single sample in a study of shared clonotypes between healthy human individuals (TCRdb year 2020). For the CD8 naive samples, CD45RO-negative cells were positively selected for CCR7, yielding a CD45RA+CCR7+ population from which TemRA cells were excluded. The library was prepared using the immunoSEQ multiplex PCR assay. The clones in this table, taken by TCRdb from immuneACCESS, are in-frame only. Not every clone is retained; where verified, under half of the shortfall comes from an unresolved V gene, and the cause of the rest is unknown. The sample table holds more than 2 million clones, of which less than 95% were seen once. The ten largest clones take up 1% to 1.3% of the sample. Sequencing was done on a sample of naive CD8+ T cells sorted from blood. This sample's cell subset or site label indicates: CD45RA+CCR7+. The receptors shown here come from a man between 18 and 35 years old in good health.

CDR3: CASSVGLLDQPQHF. CDR3 sequence (DNA): TGTGCCAGCAGCGTAGGACTTTTGGACCAGCCCCAGCATTTT. The gene calls are TRBV9 and TRBJ1-5; D gene unclear. Germline CDR1 is SGDLS and CDR2 is YYNGEE. V lost 0 bases to trimming and J lost 7 bases, with 11 bases between them. The CDR3 is 14 amino acids.

This clone was found once. The chain carries TRBV7-9 and TRBJ1-1, with 7 bases that match TRBD1. Germline loops: CDR1 SEHNR, CDR2 FQNEAQ (reference sequence). Trimming removed 8 bases from V and 8 bases from J; junction bases left unmatched: 11. The CDR3 is made up of 13 amino acids. The CDR3, as DNA: TGTGCCAGCGACCAGGGGGGTTCCCCCGAAGCTTTCTTT. This encodes CASDQGGSPEAFF. The variable domain in full, completed from reference TRBV7-9 and TRBJ1-1, reads DTGVSQNPRHKITKRGQNVTFRCDPISEHNRLYWYRQTLGQGPEFLTYFQNEAQLEKSRLLSDRFSAERPKGSFSTLEIQRTEQGDSAMYLCASDQGGSPEAFFGQGTRLTVV.

A note on this clone: The sample has other DNA sequences that encode this CDR3 too. The chain combines TRBV7-9 with TRBJ2-7; the D is unclear. The CDR3 sequence is 13 residues long. Germline V gene sequence: CDR1 SEHNR, CDR2 FQNEAQ (reference sequence). Trimming left V 1 base short and J 3 bases short, with 7 bases between. The CDR3 bases are TGTGCCAGCAGCTTAGGACCCGGCTACGAGCAGTACTTC. Protein product: CASSLGPGYEQYF.

This sequence joins TRBV19 and TRBJ2-2; unclear D gene. The germline V gene encodes CDR1 LNHDA and CDR2 SQIVND (reference sequence). V shed 4 bases and J shed 1 base, with 1 base lying between them. There are 12 residues in the CDR3. CDR3 DNA sequence: TGTGCCAGTAGTAAGAACACCGGGGAGCTGTTTTTT. The encoded protein is CASSKNTGELFF.

V gene TRBV5-4 combines with J gene TRBJ2-2; the match to TRBD2 covers 7 bases. The CDR3 covers 16 residues. J gave up 6 bases and V 4 bases, and 12 bases lay outside the gene matches. Germline V gene data show CDR1 as SGHNT and CDR2 as YYREEE (reference sequence). The CDR3 spells CASSPLMTSSPGELFF. The CDR3 DNA is TGTGCCAGCAGCCCACTCATGACTAGCTCCCCCGGGGAGCTGTTTTTT.

V gene TRBV9 combines with J gene TRBJ2-7; D not resolved. Germline lookup yields CDR1 SGDLS and CDR2 YYNGEE. The CDR3 consists of 14 residues. Trimming shortened V by 0 bases and J by 3 bases, and 10 bases separated the two germline ends. The CDR3, as DNA: TGTGCCAGCAGCGTAGGGCACGTAGACTACGAGCAGTACTTC. As protein: CASSVGHVDYEQYF.

This clone was seen just once. V gene TRBV7-9 combines with J gene TRBJ2-1; TRBD2 aligns across 7 bases. CDR3 size: 19 residues. Per germline, CDR1 SEHNR and CDR2 FQNEAQ (reference sequence). Trimming took 5 bases from V and 4 from J; bases not matched to a gene: 20. CDR3 protein: CASSPASGSLLDQYNEQFF. The DNA of the CDR3 is TGTGCCAGCAGCCCCGCTAGCGGCTCCCTGCTCGACCAATACAATGAGCAGTTCTTC. Full variable domain (remainder filled in from reference TRBV7-9 and TRBJ2-1): DTGVSQNPRHKITKRGQNVTFRCDPISEHNRLYWYRQTLGQGPEFLTYFQNEAQLEKSRLLSDRFSAERPKGSFSTLEIQRTEQGDSAMYLCASSPASGSLLDQYNEQFFGPGTRLTVL.

The chain recombines TRBV4-1 with TRBJ1-1; perhaps TRBD1 as D (6 bases). The CDR3 runs 15 residues. The ends were cut back, 0 bases at V and 3 bases at J, with 11 bases in the middle. CDR1 is MGHRA and CDR2 is YSYEKL in the germline V gene. DNA of the CDR3: TGCGCCAGCAGCCAAGATCACAGGGCCGACACTGAAGCTTTCTTT. This encodes CASSQDHRADTEAFF.

The rearrangement joins TRBV28 to TRBJ2-1; D is ambiguous. V lost 5 bases to trimming and J lost 5 bases, with 13 bases between them. CDR1 and CDR2 (germline): MDHEN, SYDVKM. The CDR3 is 14 amino acids. This chain's CDR3 is CASSHTLTNNEQFF. The CDR3 region has the DNA TGTGCCAGCAGTCATACTCTAACTAACAATGAGCAGTTCTTC. The whole variable domain, remainder taken from reference TRBV28 and TRBJ2-1, is DVKVTQSSRYLVKRTGEKVFLECVQDMDHENMFWYRQDPGLGLRLIYFSYDVKMKEKGDIPEGYSVSREKKERFSLILESASTNQTSMYLCASSHTLTNNEQFFGPGTRLTVL.

V usage is TRBV10-3 and J usage is TRBJ2-7; tentative D call: TRBD1 (6 bases). The length of the CDR3 is 14 residues. The V gene's germline CDR1 is ENHRY and CDR2 SYGVKD. V was cut by 0 bases and J by 4 bases, with 10 bases left in between. CDR3 region: CAISESAQGYEQYF. The CDR3 DNA reads TGTGCCATCAGTGAGTCAGCACAGGGTTACGAGCAGTACTTC.

The V call is TRBV6-5, the J call TRBJ2-2, with 7 bases lining up with TRBD2. With V trimmed by 2 bases and J by 2 bases, 2 bases remained unmatched. The CDR3 length is 15 residues. CDR1 MNHEY and CDR2 SVGAGI come from the germline V gene. For the CDR3, the DNA is TGTGCCAGCAGTTACGGGAGGGACAACACCGGGGAGCTGTTTTTT. Protein sequence: CASSYGRDNTGELFF.

The chain links TRBV10-2 to TRBJ1-2; no definite D call. The CDR3 spans 15 residues. Trimming removed 5 bases from V and 7 bases from J, with 20 bases in between. Germline V lookup: CDR1 WSHSY, CDR2 SAAADI. The CDR3 DNA sequence: TGCGCCAGCAGTCAAATCGGACTTTCCCCTACTGGCTACACCTTC. Its translation: CASSQIGLSPTGYTF.

The CDR3 nucleotides are TGTGCCAGCAGCGTAGACCTGGGACTAGCGGGAGATGAGCAGTTCTTC. Translated: CASSVDLGLAGDEQFF. The J gene is TRBJ2-1, the V gene TRBV9; 14 bases are shared with TRBD2. V shed 0 bases, J shed 8 bases, and the junction held 4 bases outside the gene matches. Per the germline V gene, CDR1 is SGDLS and CDR2 is YYNGEE. CDR3 length: 16 amino acids.

The chain couples TRBV6-6 to TRBJ1-2, with 11 bases aligning to TRBD1. This CDR3 is 15 amino acids long. With V trimmed by 2 bases and J by 5 bases, 4 bases remained unmatched. Germline CDR1 reads MNHNY; CDR2 reads SVGAGI (reference sequence). This CDR3 is CASSYLDRGPYGYTF. The CDR3 DNA reads as TGTGCCAGCAGTTACCTGGACAGGGGGCCATATGGCTACACCTTC.

J is TRBJ1-4 and V is TRBV7-9; 8 nucleotides agree with TRBD1. The CDR3 loop spans 15 amino acids. V was pared by 2 bases and J by 7 bases, with 6 bases of the junction left unmatched. CDR1 is SEHNR and CDR2 is FQNEAQ in the germline V gene (reference sequence). The CDR3 spells CASSLRQGAIEKLFF. In nucleotides, the CDR3 is TGTGCCAGCAGCTTAAGGCAGGGGGCCATTGAAAAACTGTTTTTT.

The rearrangement uses TRBV25-1 and TRBJ1-2, with D uncertain. The CDR3 has 13 residues. Trimming took off 2 bases at V and 6 bases at J, with 10 bases between the two ends. The V gene's germline CDR1 is MGHDK and CDR2 SYGVNS. The CDR3 DNA reads as TGTGCCAGCAGTGAAGGCTGGGCGGATGGCTACACCTTC. Protein sequence: CASSEGWADGYTF.

J is TRBJ2-1 and V is TRBV5-1; D remains unclear. V was cut by 4 bases and J by 3 bases, with 8 bases left in between. The CDR3 has 13 amino acids. The germline V gene encodes CDR1 SGHRS and CDR2 YFSETQ. CDR3 DNA sequence: TGCGCCAGCAGCCTATCCGACTACAATGAGCAGTTCTTC. Its protein product is CASSLSDYNEQFF.

The V gene is TRBV7-2, the J gene TRBJ1-6, with D perhaps matching TRBD1 (5 bases). Germline V gene sequence: CDR1 SGHTA, CDR2 FQGNSA. This CDR3 is 15 amino acids long. V dropped 2 bases and J dropped 5 bases, with 10 bases sitting between them. CDR3 loop: CASSLRQGNNSPLHF. As DNA, the CDR3 is TGTGCCAGCAGCTTAAGGCAGGGCAATAATTCACCCCTCCACTTT.

This clone was counted once. The rearrangement uses TRBV28 and TRBJ2-7; D is possibly TRBD2 (6 bases). V lost 3 bases, J lost 4 bases, and 10 bases lay in between. The CDR3 has 13 residues. CDR1 and CDR2 from the germline V gene are MDHEN and SYDVKM. The CDR3, as DNA: TGTGCCAGCAGTTTGATAGGAGGGTACGAGCAGTACTTC. Amino acid sequence: CASSLIGGYEQYF.

Concerning this clone: Other DNA sequences from this sample encode an identical CDR3 as well. The rearrangement joins TRBV15 to TRBJ1-5; TRBD1 might be the D (6 bases). The CDR3 totals 15 residues. The germline CDR1 and CDR2 sequences are LNHNV and YYDKDF (reference sequence). V lost 0 bases to trimming and J lost 4 bases, with 10 bases between them. The CDR3 spells CATSRDRGINQPQHF. In DNA form, the CDR3 reads TGTGCCACCAGCAGAGATAGGGGGATAAATCAGCCCCAGCATTTT.

The gene calls are TRBV29-1 and TRBJ1-1; 8 bases are shared with TRBD1. With 6 bases clipped from V and 1 base from J, the junction kept 4 bases outside the gene matches. Germline V gene lookup returns CDR1 SQVTM and CDR2 ANQGSEA. The CDR3 is made up of 13 amino acids. CDR3 bases: TGCAGCGTCGGGACAGGTACGAACACTGAAGCTTTCTTT. It encodes CSVGTGTNTEAFF.

Comment on this clone: At the DNA level, this CDR3 is encoded by other sequences in the same sample as well. The V gene is TRBV6-5, the J gene TRBJ1-4, with TRBD1 as a possible D gene (5 bases). CDR1 is MNHEY, CDR2 SVGAGI, per germline. Trimming took 5 bases from V and 8 from J, leaving 18 bases between them. The CDR3 contains 15 residues. The CDR3: CASSPLGGEGEKLFF. In nucleotides, the CDR3 is TGTGCCAGCAGTCCCCTCGGGGGGGAAGGAGAAAAACTGTTTTTT.

This chain joins TRBV5-1 and TRBJ1-1; tentative D call: TRBD1 (5 bases). Germline V gene data show CDR1 as SGHRS and CDR2 as YFSETQ. This CDR3 has 15 residues. V lost 6 bases and J lost 4, with 19 bases in between. The CDR3 loop reads CASTLGPSGSTEAFF. As DNA, the CDR3 is TGCGCCAGCACCCTGGGGCCTTCAGGGTCCACTGAAGCTTTCTTT.